This T cell receptor (beta chain) was found in a study of Tregs in tolerant kidney transplant recipients. Study-wide results and caveats: Activated donor B cell expansion appeared to reveal the most relevant donor-specific TCRbeta repertoire.

For this clone: What it binds is not known.

Assay: immunoSEQ multiplex PCR; the TCRdb copy retains only in-frame clones and omits some. The profile shows 85,000 to 90,000 clones, 90% to 95% of them singletons. Trimming removed 3 bases at V and 5 bases at J, with 11 bases between. Germline lookup yields CDR1 SGDLS and CDR2 YYNGEE. This CDR3 has 14 residues. Sequencing was done on a sample of CD8+ T cells from blood. This chain joins TRBV9 and TRBJ2-2; D may be TRBD1 or TRBD2 (6 bases each). This clonotype was obtained from a human donor in good health. The CDR3 DNA is TGTGCCAGCAGCGAGGGGGGCCTAACCGGGGAGCTGTTTTTT. Amino acid sequence: CASSEGGLTGELFF.